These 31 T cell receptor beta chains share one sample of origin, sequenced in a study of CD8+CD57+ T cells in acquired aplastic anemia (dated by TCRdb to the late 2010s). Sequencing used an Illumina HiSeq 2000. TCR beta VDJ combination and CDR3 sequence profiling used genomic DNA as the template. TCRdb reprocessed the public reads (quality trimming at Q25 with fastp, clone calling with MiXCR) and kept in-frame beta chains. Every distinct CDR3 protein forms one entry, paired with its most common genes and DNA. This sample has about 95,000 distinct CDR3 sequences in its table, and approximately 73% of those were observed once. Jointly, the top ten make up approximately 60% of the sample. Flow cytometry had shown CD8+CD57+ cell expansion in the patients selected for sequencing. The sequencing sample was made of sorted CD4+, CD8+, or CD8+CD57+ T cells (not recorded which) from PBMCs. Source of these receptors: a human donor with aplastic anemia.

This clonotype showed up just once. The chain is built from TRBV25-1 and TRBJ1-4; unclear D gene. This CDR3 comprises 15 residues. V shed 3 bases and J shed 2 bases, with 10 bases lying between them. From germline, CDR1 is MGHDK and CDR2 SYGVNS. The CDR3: CASSESGGTNEKLFF. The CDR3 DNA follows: TGTGCCAGCAGTGAGAGCGGTGGCACTAATGAAAAACTGTTTTTT.

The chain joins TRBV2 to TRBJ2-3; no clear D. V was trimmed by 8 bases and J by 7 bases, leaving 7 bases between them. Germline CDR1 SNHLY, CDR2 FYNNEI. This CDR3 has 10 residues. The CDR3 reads CASAIHTQYF. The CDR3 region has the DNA TGTGCCAGCGCGATCCATACGCAGTATTTT.

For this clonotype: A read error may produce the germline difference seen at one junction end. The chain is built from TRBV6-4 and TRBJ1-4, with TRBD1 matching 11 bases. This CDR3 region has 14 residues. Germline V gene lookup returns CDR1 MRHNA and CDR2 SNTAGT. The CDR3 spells CASNDGTGGEKLFF. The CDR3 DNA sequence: TGTGCCAGCAATGACGGGACAGGGGGTGAAAAACTGTTTTTT.

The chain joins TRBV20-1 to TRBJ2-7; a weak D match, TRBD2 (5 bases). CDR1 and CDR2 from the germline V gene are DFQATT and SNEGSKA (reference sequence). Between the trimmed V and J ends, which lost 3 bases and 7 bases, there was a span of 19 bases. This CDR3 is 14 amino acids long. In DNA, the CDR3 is TGCAGTGCTAGTCGGACCGCCGCCGAGGGTGAGCAGTACTTC. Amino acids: CSASRTAAEGEQYF.

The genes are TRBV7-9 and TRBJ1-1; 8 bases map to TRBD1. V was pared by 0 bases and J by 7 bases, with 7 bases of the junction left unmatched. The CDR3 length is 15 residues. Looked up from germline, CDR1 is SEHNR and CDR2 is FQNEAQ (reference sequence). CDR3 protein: CASSLALTGGDEAFF. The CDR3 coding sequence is TGTGCCAGCAGCTTAGCCCTTACAGGGGGGGATGAAGCTTTCTTT.

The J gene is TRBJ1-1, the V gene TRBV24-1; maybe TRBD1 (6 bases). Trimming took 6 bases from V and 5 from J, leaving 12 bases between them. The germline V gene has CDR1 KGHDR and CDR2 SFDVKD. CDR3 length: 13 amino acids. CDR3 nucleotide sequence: TGTGCCACCAGTTTAAAAGGGGGGACTGAAGCTTTCTTT. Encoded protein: CATSLKGGTEAFF.

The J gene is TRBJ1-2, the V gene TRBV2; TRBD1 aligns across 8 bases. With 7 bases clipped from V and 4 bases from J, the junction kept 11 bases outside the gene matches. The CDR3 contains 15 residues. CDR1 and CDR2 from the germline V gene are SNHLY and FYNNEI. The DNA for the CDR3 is TGTGCCAGCACCATTCAGGGGGCGGTTGGCTATGGCTACACCTTC. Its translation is CASTIQGAVGYGYTF.

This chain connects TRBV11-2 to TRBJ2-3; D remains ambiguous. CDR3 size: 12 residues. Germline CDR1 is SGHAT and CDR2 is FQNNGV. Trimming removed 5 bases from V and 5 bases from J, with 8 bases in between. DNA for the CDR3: TGTGCCAGCAGCCCGCTGTTAGATACGCAGTATTTT. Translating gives CASSPLLDTQYF.

DNA of the CDR3: TGCGCCAGCAGTGGGCTAGGGACAGGGTCCCACGAGCAGTACTTC. Amino acid sequence: CASSGLGTGSHEQYF. The chain recombines TRBV10-2 with TRBJ2-7; 9 bases align to TRBD1. Germline CDR1 and CDR2: WSHSY and SAAADI. The V and J ends lost 4 bases and 5 bases, in that order; junction bases with no gene match: 9. The CDR3 runs to 15 residues.

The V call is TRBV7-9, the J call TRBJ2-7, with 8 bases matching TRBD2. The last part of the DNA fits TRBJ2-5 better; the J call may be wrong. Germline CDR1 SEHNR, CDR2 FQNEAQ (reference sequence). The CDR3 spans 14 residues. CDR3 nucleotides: TGTGCCAGCAGCTTTCTAGCGGGTGTGGAGACCCAGTACTTC. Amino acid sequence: CASSFLAGVETQYF.

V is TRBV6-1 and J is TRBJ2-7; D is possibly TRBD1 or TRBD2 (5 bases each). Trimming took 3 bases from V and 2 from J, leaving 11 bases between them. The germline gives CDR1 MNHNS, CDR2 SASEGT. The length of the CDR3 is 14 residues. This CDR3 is CASSDPGRPYEQYF. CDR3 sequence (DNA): TGTGCCAGCAGTGACCCGGGACGTCCCTACGAGCAGTACTTC.

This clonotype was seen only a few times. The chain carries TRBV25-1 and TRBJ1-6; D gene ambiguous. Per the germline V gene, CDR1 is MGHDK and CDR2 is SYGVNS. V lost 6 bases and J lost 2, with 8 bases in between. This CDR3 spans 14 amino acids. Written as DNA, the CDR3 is TGTGCCAGCAGCGGCAATACCTATAATTCACCCCTCCACTTT. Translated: CASSGNTYNSPLHF.

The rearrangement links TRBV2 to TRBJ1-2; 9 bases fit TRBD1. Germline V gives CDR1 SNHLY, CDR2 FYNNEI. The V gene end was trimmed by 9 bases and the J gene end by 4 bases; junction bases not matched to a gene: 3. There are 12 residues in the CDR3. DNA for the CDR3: TGTGCCAGGTCGGGACAGGGCTATGGCTACACCTTC. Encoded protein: CARSGQGYGYTF.

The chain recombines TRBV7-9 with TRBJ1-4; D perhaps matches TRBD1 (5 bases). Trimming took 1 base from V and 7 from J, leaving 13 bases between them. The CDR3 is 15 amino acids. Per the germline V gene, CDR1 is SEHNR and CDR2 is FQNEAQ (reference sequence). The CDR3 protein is CASSLETAGSEKLFF. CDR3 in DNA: TGTGCCAGCAGCTTAGAGACAGCGGGGAGTGAAAAACTGTTTTTT. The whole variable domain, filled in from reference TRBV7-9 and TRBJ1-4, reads DTGVSQNPRHKITKRGQNVTFRCDPISEHNRLYWYRQTLGQGPEFLTYFQNEAQLEKSRLLSDRFSAERPKGSFSTLEIQRTEQGDSAMYLCASSLETAGSEKLFFGSGTQLSVL.

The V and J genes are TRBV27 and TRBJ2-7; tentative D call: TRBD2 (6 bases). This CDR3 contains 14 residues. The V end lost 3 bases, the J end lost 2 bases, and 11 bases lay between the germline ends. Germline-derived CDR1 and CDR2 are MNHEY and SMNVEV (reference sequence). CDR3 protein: CASSFAGPTYEQYF. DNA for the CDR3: TGTGCCAGCAGTTTTGCGGGGCCCACCTACGAGCAGTACTTC.

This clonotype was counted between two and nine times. The CDR3 is CASSIVGITGELFF. The CDR3 bases are TGTGCCAGTAGTATAGTCGGGATTACCGGGGAGCTGTTTTTT. The rearrangement joins TRBV19 to TRBJ2-2, with D tentatively TRBD2 (5 bases). Germline V gene data show CDR1 as LNHDA and CDR2 as SQIVND (reference sequence). V was clipped by 1 base and J by 5 bases, with 8 bases between them. The length of the CDR3 is 14 residues.

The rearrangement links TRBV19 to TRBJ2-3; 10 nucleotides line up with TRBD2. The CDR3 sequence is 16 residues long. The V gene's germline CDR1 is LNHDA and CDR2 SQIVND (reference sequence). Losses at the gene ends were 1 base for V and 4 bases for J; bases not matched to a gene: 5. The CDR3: CASSIGLAGVADTQYF. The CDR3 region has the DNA TGTGCCAGTAGTATAGGGCTAGCGGGGGTCGCAGATACGCAGTATTTT.

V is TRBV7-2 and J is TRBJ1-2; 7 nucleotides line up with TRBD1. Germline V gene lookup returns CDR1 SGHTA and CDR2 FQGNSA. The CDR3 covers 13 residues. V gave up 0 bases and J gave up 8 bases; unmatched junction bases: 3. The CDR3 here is CASSLAEQGGYTF. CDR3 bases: TGTGCCAGCAGCTTAGCCGAACAGGGGGGCTACACCTTC.

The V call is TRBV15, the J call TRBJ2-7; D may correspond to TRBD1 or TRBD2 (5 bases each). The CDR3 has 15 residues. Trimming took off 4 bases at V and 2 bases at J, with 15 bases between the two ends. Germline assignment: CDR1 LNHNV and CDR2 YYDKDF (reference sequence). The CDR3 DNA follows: TGTGCCACCAGCACGGCAGGGACGTTTACCTACGAGCAGTACTTC. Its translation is CATSTAGTFTYEQYF.

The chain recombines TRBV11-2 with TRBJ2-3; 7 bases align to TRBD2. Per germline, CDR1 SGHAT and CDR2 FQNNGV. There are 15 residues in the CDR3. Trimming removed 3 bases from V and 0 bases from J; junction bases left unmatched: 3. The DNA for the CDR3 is TGTGCCAGCAGCTTTAGGGGAGGGAGCACAGATACGCAGTATTTT. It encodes CASSFRGGSTDTQYF.

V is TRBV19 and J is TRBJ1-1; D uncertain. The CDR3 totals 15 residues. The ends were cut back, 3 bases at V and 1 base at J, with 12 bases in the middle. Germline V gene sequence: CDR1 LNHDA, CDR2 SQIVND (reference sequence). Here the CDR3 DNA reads TGTGCCAGTAGTATCGGGCAGACTCGGAACACTGAAGCTTTCTTT. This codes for CASSIGQTRNTEAFF.

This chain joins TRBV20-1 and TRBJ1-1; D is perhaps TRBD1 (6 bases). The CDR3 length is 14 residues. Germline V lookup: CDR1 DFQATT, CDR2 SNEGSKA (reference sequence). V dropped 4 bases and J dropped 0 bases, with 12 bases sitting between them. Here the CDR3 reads CSATVRDMNTEAFF. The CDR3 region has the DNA TGCAGTGCTACCGTCCGGGACATGAACACTGAAGCTTTCTTT.

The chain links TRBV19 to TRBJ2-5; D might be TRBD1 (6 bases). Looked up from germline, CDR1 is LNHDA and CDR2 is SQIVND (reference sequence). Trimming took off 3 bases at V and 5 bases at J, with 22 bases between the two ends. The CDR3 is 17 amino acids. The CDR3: CASSIYPLGGLVETQYF. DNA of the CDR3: TGTGCCAGTAGTATTTATCCACTAGGGGGTTTGGTGGAGACCCAGTACTTC.

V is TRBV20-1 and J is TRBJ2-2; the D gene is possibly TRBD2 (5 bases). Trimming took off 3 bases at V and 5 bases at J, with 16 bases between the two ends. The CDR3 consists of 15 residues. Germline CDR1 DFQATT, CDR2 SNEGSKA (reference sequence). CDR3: CSASPLGRETGELFF. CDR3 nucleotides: TGCAGTGCTAGCCCTCTTGGAAGGGAGACCGGGGAGCTGTTTTTT.

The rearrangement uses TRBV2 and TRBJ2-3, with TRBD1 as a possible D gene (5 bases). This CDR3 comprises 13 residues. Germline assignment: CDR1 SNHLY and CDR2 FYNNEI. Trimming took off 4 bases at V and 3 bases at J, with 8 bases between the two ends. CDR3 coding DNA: TGTGCCAGCAGTGCCAGGGTAACAGATACGCAGTATTTT. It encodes CASSARVTDTQYF. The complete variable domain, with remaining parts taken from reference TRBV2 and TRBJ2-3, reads EPEVTQTPSHQVTQMGQEVILRCVPISNHLYFYWYRQILGQKVEFLVSFYNNEISEKSEIFDDQFSVERPDGSNFTLKIRSTKLEDSAMYFCASSARVTDTQYFGPGTRLTVL.

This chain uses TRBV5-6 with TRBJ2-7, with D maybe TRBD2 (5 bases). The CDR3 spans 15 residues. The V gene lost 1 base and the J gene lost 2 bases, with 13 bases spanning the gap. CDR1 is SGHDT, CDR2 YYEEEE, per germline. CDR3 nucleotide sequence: TGTGCCAGCAGCTTGAAGGGCGGGCAAACCTACGAGCAGTACTTC. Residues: CASSLKGGQTYEQYF.

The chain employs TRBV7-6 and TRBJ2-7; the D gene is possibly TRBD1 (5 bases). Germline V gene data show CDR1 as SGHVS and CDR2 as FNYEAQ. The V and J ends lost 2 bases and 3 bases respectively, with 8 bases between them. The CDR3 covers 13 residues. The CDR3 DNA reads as TGTGCCAGCAGCTTACCAGGGTTCTACGAGCAGTACTTC. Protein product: CASSLPGFYEQYF.

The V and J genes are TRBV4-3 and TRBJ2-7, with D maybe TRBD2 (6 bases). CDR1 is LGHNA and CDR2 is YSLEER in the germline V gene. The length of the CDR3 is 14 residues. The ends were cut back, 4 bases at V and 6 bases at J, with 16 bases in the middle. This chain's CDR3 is CASSRELEGSEQYF. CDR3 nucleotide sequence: TGCGCCAGCAGCCGAGAATTGGAGGGTAGCGAGCAGTACTTC.

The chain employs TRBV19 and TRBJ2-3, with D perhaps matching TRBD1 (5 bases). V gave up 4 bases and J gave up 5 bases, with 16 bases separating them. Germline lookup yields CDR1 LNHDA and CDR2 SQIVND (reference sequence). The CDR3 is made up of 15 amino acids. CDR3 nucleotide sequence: TGTGCCAGTAGTACCGACCCGGGTAGGGGAGATACGCAGTATTTT. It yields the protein CASSTDPGRGDTQYF.

CDR3 DNA sequence: TGTGCCATCAGACAGGACCCTTTTGACACCATATATTTT. Its translation: CAIRQDPFDTIYF. This rearrangement joins TRBV10-3 to TRBJ1-3; D might be TRBD1 (5 bases). Germline loops: CDR1 ENHRY, CDR2 SYGVKD. The CDR3 spans 13 residues. Trimming took 6 bases from V and 8 from J, leaving 14 bases between them.

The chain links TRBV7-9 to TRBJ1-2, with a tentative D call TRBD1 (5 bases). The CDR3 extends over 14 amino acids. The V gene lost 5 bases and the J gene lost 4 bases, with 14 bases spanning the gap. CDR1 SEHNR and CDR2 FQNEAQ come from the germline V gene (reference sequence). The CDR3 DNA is TGTGCCAGCAGCCGCCCGACAGACAGCTATGGCTACACCTTC. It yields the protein CASSRPTDSYGYTF.